This T cell receptor beta chain was recorded in a study of cytomegalovirus exposure and HLA in healthy donors. The table lists this clone with a count of one. An end of the junction does not agree with germline; a read error may underlie this. The V gene's germline CDR1 is LNHDA and CDR2 SQIVND (reference sequence). This CDR3 has 16 amino acids. PCR used 60 Vbeta primers and 13 Jbeta primers. Clones were sequenced by immunoSEQ multiplex PCR, and TCRdb holds only the in-frame ones, with some missing. Among more than 150,000 clones listed, 84% were seen once. Input material: PBMCs. The clonotype comes from a woman in her forties or fifties in good health and CMV-seropositive. This chain uses TRBV19 with TRBJ2-5, with 7 bases identical to TRBD1. Here the CDR3 DNA reads TGTGCCAGCAGTATTAGGGGGCCAGGGGCGCAAGAGACCCAGTACTTC. Translating gives CASSIRGPGAQETQYF.